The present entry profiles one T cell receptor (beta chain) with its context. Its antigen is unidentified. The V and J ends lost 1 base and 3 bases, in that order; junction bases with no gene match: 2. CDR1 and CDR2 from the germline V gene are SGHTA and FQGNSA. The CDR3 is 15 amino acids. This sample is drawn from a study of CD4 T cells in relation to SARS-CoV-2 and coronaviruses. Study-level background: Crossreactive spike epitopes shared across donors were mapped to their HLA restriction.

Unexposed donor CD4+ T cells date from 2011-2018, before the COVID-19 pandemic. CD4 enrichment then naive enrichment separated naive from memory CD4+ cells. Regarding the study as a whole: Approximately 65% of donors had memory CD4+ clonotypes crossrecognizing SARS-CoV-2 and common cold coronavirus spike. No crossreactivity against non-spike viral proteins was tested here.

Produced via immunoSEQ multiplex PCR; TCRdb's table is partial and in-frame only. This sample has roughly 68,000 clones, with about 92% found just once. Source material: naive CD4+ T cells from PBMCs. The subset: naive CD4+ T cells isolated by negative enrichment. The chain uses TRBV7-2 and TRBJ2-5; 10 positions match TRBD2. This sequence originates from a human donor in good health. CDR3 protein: CASSLGGTSEETQYF. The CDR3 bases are TGTGCCAGCAGCTTAGGGGGGACTAGCGAAGAGACCCAGTACTTC.